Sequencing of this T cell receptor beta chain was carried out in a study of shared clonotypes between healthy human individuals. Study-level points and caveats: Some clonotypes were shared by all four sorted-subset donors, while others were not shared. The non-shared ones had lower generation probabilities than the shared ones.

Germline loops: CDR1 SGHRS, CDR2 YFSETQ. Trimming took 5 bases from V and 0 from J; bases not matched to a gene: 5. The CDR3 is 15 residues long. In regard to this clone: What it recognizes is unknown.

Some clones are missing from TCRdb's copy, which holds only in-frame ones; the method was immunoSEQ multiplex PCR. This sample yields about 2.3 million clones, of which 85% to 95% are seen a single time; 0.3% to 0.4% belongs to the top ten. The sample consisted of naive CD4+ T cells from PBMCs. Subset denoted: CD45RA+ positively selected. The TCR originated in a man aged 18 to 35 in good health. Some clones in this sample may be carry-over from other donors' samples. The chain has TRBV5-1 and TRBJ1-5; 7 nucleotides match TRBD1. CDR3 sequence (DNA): TGCGCCAGCAGGGACAGGTTCAATAGCAATCAGCCCCAGCATTTT. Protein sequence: CASRDRFNSNQPQHF.